The 20 T cell receptor beta chains reported below all come from one sample, sequenced in a study of T cell responses to AZD1222 COVID-19 vaccine. The assay was immunoSEQ multiplex PCR, and TCRdb's table has in-frame clones only and misses some. The sample lists some 120,000 clones, around 90% seen once, with about 1.5% in the top ten. The material was peripheral blood, obtained on day 0 of AZD1222 vaccination. The receptor set was obtained from an adult in good health.

The CDR3 sequence is CASSVGLAGAYEQYF. CDR3 DNA sequence: TGTGCCAGCAGCGTAGGGCTAGCGGGGGCCTACGAGCAGTACTTC. V usage is TRBV9 and J usage is TRBJ2-7; TRBD2 matches 10 bases. The CDR3 is made up of 15 amino acids. Unmatched junction bases numbered 2, after V lost 0 bases and J lost 2 bases. In germline, CDR1 is SGDLS, CDR2 YYNGEE.

V usage is TRBV6-5 and J usage is TRBJ2-1; 9 nucleotides agree with TRBD2. Germline V lookup: CDR1 MNHEY, CDR2 SVGAGI. Trimming took 2 bases from V and 8 from J; bases not matched to a gene: 1. The length of the CDR3 is 13 residues. The CDR3 loop is CASSYGGGDEQFF. The CDR3 bases are TGTGCCAGCAGTTACGGCGGGGGGGATGAGCAGTTCTTC.

Concerning this clone itself: The sample contains more than one DNA sequence encoding this CDR3. The rearrangement uses TRBV28 and TRBJ1-5; no firm D call. This CDR3 spans 13 amino acids. Germline assignment: CDR1 MDHEN and CDR2 SYDVKM. Trimming removed 2 bases at V and 0 bases at J, with 2 bases between. CDR3 bases: TGTGCCAGCAGTTTAGGTAGCAATCAGCCCCAGCATTTT. This translates into CASSLGSNQPQHF. Filled out from reference TRBV28 and TRBJ1-5, the complete variable domain reads DVKVTQSSRYLVKRTGEKVFLECVQDMDHENMFWYRQDPGLGLRLIYFSYDVKMKEKGDIPEGYSVSREKKERFSLILESASTNQTSMYLCASSLGSNQPQHFGDGTRLSIL.

The chain combines TRBV7-3 with TRBJ1-5; 8 bases align to TRBD1. Germline CDR1 is SGHTA and CDR2 is FQGTGA. The length of the CDR3 is 15 residues. The J segment lost 3 bases and the V segment lost 0 bases, leaving 1 base of the junction unmatched. CDR3 residues: CASSLTTGDNQPQHF. CDR3 DNA sequence: TGTGCCAGCAGCTTAACGACAGGGGACAATCAGCCCCAGCATTTT.

The CDR3 sequence: CAISELEANSPLHF. CDR3 nucleotide sequence: TGTGCCATCAGTGAGCTAGAAGCTAATTCACCCCTCCACTTT. The chain links TRBV10-3 to TRBJ1-6; no reliable D call. With 2 bases removed from V and 6 bases from J, the gap between germline ends came to 8 bases. The germline gives CDR1 ENHRY, CDR2 SYGVKD. This CDR3 contains 14 residues.

J is TRBJ2-5 and V is TRBV10-3; 8 bases fit TRBD1. Germline assignment: CDR1 ENHRY and CDR2 SYGVKD. This CDR3 comprises 15 residues. The V segment lost 1 base and the J segment 1 base; nucleotides outside the gene matches: 2. CDR3 protein: CAISEYGQGQETQYF. The CDR3 bases are TGTGCCATCAGTGAGTACGGACAGGGCCAAGAGACCCAGTACTTC.

This clone was seen more than once but under ten times. The rearrangement joins TRBV5-6 to TRBJ2-7; possible D gene TRBD1, 5 bases. The CDR3 runs to 12 residues. In germline, CDR1 is SGHDT, CDR2 YYEEEE. V lost 1 base and J 4 bases, leaving 6 bases between the germline ends. CDR3 region: CASSLPGYEQYF. CDR3 nucleotide sequence: TGTGCCAGCAGCTTGCCAGGGTACGAGCAGTACTTC. Full variable domain (remainder filled in from reference TRBV5-6 and TRBJ2-7): DAGVTQSPTHLIKTRGQQVTLRCSPKSGHDTVSWYQQALGQGPQFIFQYYEEEERQRGNFPDRFSGHQFPNYSSELNVNALLLGDSALYLCASSLPGYEQYFGPGTRLTVT.

The chain combines TRBV20-1 with TRBJ2-1; D might be TRBD2 (6 bases). The germline V and J ends were trimmed by 3 bases and 5 bases, with 17 bases remaining between them. The CDR3 has 15 amino acids. The germline V gene encodes CDR1 DFQATT and CDR2 SNEGSKA (reference sequence). CDR3 protein: CSASLGLAPNNEQFF. CDR3 nucleotide sequence: TGCAGTGCTAGTTTAGGGCTAGCGCCGAACAATGAGCAGTTCTTC.

The rearrangement joins TRBV23-1 to TRBJ2-5; D gene uncertain. TRBV23-1 is identified as an open reading frame with a role that is uncertain. V was clipped by 0 bases and J by 3 bases, with 14 bases between them. The CDR3 length is 16 residues. CDR3 region: CASSQSIKPRKETQYF. The CDR3 DNA is TGCGCCAGCAGTCAATCGATCAAGCCTCGTAAAGAGACCCAGTACTTC.

This chain connects TRBV6-2 or TRBV6-3 to TRBJ2-7; 13 bases agree with TRBD2. V shed 6 bases and J 2 bases; nucleotides not matched to a gene: 10. Germline V gene sequence: CDR1 MNHEY, CDR2 SVGEGT. The CDR3 sequence is 17 residues long. In DNA form, the CDR3 reads TGTGCCAGCAGCCAAGGGACTAGCGGGGTTAGGACCTACGAGCAGTACTTC. It encodes CASSQGTSGVRTYEQYF.

V is TRBV11-2 and J is TRBJ2-5, with 13 bases that match TRBD2. The germline V gene has CDR1 SGHAT and CDR2 FQNNGV. V lost 10 bases, J lost 3 bases, and 14 bases stayed unmatched. The CDR3 is 17 residues long. In DNA form, the CDR3 reads TGTGCCAACCCAAGGGGGACTAGCGGGGCCTCAGAAGAGACCCAGTACTTC. Encoded protein: CANPRGTSGASEETQYF.

The chain recombines TRBV2 with TRBJ2-1; 9 positions match TRBD1. V dropped 4 bases and J dropped 5; count of bases not matched to a gene: 3. Germline assignment: CDR1 SNHLY and CDR2 FYNNEI. The length of the CDR3 is 14 residues. CDR3 nucleotide sequence: TGTGCCAGCAGTGCCGGGACAGGGCACAATGAGCAGTTCTTC. It codes for CASSAGTGHNEQFF.

The chain has TRBV30 and TRBJ2-7, with 11 nucleotides matching TRBD2. The CDR3 consists of 17 residues. The V gene end was trimmed by 0 bases and the J gene end by 8 bases; junction bases not matched to a gene: 15. Germline CDR1 reads GTSNPN; CDR2 reads SVGIG (reference sequence). In DNA form, the CDR3 reads TGTGCCTGGAGTGTACGGCCTAGCGGGGGGAAAAGAATCCAGCAGTACTTC. Translation: CAWSVRPSGGKRIQQYF.

The chain recombines TRBV4-2 with TRBJ2-3; D not certain. Trimming cost V 0 bases and J 2 bases, with 12 bases left between them. Per germline, CDR1 LGHNA and CDR2 YNFKEQ. The CDR3 is made up of 16 amino acids. DNA for the CDR3: TGTGCCAGCAGCCAAGAAAAAGCAGGCGTCACAGATACGCAGTATTTT. This sequence encodes CASSQEKAGVTDTQYF.

The V call is TRBV5-1, the J call TRBJ2-5; 8 bases align to TRBD1. The V gene's germline CDR1 is SGHRS and CDR2 YFSETQ. Trimming at V came to 5 bases and at J to 3 bases, leaving 3 bases not matched to a gene. The CDR3 spans 13 residues. The chain's CDR3 is CASSPGQEETQYF. The CDR3 nucleotides read TGCGCCAGCAGTCCGGGACAGGAAGAGACCCAGTACTTC.

The rearrangement uses TRBV6-5 and TRBJ2-6; possible D gene TRBD2, 7 bases. The CDR3 has 15 residues. The germline gives CDR1 MNHEY, CDR2 SVGAGI. With 7 bases removed from V and 4 bases from J, the gap between germline ends came to 14 bases. The CDR3 DNA follows: TGTGCCAGCATGGGGGGGCATTCCGGGGCCAACGTCCTGACTTTC. It translates to CASMGGHSGANVLTF.

The V gene is TRBV3-1 (or the pseudogene TRBV3-2), the J gene TRBJ2-4; the D gene could be TRBD1 or TRBD2 (5 bases each). Germline CDR1 and CDR2: LGHDT and YNNKEL (reference sequence). This CDR3 is 19 amino acids long. The V end lost 4 bases, the J end lost 0 bases, and 22 bases lay between the germline ends. CDR3: CASSPRDAQYMIAKNIQYF. The CDR3 DNA follows: TGTGCCAGCAGCCCACGGGACGCGCAATACATGATAGCCAAAAACATTCAGTACTTC.

This rearrangement joins TRBV9 to TRBJ2-2, with D maybe TRBD2 (5 bases). This CDR3 region has 14 residues. Deletions cut 0 bases from V and 7 bases from J, with 10 bases between. Germline CDR1 and CDR2: SGDLS and YYNGEE. The CDR3 protein is CASSVGGGFGELFF. In DNA form, the CDR3 reads TGTGCCAGCAGCGTAGGTGGCGGGTTCGGGGAGCTGTTTTTT.

The rearrangement joins TRBV6-5 to TRBJ1-2; no clear D gene. V shed 2 bases and J shed 10 bases, with 14 bases lying between them. The CDR3 has 13 residues. Germline V CDR1 and CDR2: MNHEY, SVGAGI. The CDR3 here is CASSYAAGRNYTF. The CDR3 coding sequence is TGTGCCAGCAGTTACGCGGCAGGCAGGAACTACACCTTC.

This clone was seen a handful of times. The chain employs TRBV7-8 and TRBJ1-4; unclear D gene. Trimming shortened V by 5 bases and J by 8 bases, and 18 bases separated the two germline ends. Germline CDR1 is SGHVS and CDR2 is FQNEAQ. The CDR3 is 15 amino acids. Written as DNA, the CDR3 is TGTGCCAGCAGCACGTCAAATCCGGGAAGGGAAAAACTGTTTTTT. The encoded protein is CASSTSNPGREKLFF.